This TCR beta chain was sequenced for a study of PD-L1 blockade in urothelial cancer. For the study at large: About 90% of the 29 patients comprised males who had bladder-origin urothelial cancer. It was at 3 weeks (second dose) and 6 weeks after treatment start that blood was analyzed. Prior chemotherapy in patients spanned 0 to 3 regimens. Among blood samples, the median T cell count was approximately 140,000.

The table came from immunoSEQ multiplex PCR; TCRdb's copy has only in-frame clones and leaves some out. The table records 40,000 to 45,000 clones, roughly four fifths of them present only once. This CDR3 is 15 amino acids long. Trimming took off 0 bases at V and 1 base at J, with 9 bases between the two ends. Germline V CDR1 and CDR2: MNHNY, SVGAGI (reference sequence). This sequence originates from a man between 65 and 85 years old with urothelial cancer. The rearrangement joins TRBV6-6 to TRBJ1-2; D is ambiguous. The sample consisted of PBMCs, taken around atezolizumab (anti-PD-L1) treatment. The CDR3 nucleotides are TGTGCCAGCAGTTACTCGGCAGGTCTTAACTATGGCTACACCTTC. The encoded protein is CASSYSAGLNYGYTF.